This T cell receptor (beta chain) was documented in a study of cytomegalovirus exposure and HLA in healthy donors. Per germline, CDR1 SGHNT and CDR2 YYREEE (reference sequence). The CDR3 spans 14 residues. Trimming shortened V by 4 bases and J by 5 bases, and 15 bases separated the two germline ends. Sequencing used immunoSEQ multiplex PCR; TCRdb keeps in-frame clones, though not all of them. The sample yields some 90,000 clones, roughly 87% seen once. Input material: PBMCs. The sequence came from a man aged 18 to 35 in good health and CMV-seropositive. This rearrangement joins TRBV5-4 to TRBJ2-5; the D gene is possibly TRBD1 (6 bases). CDR3 nucleotide sequence: TGTGCCAGCAGCAAACAGGGTTCGACTGAGACCCAGTACTTC. Translated: CASSKQGSTETQYF.